The subject of this entry is one T cell receptor beta chain. The antigen this receptor binds is unknown. No base quality values were provided; no much bigger clone lies one nucleotide off. The CDR3 contains 16 residues, cysteine and phenylalanine counted. The DNA shown is the 48-base CDR3, in frame from base 1. V drops 2 bases and J drops 5 bases, leaving 20 bases in between. In the germline V gene (reference sequence), CDR1 corresponds to SGHNT and CDR2 to YYREEE. This sample was included in a study of shared clonotypes between healthy human individuals (dated by TCRdb to 2018 to 2020). Background for the entire study: The cohort comprised a couple of women and a few men aged 18 to 49 years. For each donor, CD4 naive and CD4 memory were each given three plates, CD8 naive was given two plates, and CD8 memory was given one plate. To estimate repertoire size and how much clonotype sharing occurs between individuals, the study deeply sequenced the blood TCR repertoires of about five healthy adults. To increase sequencing depth and limit assay-specific biases, different laboratories used diverse techniques to prepare libraries and sequence TCR repertoires. Between about 0.8 and 9.5 billion PBMCs per donor were obtained by leukapheresis. Results the study describes overall, beyond this receptor: Even with the large sequencing depth, rarefaction of the sorted-subset datasets indicated that sequencing was incomplete. Higher generation probabilities were observed for clonotypes shared by all four sorted-subset donors than for non-shared clonotypes. Because the study included a small number of donors, the genetic and exposure-history diversity represented was limited. Naive subsets generally had larger estimated clonotype richness than memory subsets did. Sampling was restricted to blood, and TCR repertoires in tissue are likely to differ from TCR repertoires in blood. Based on pairwise subsampling, the degree of clonotype sharing among donors was expected to be affected by sequencing depth. Sharing across several donors was observed for around 4.8% of naive CD4, over 3% of naive CD8, around 2.5% of memory CD4, and about 0.4% of memory CD8 clonotypes.

TCR CDR3 regions were amplified from genomic DNA by multiplex PCR using the deep immunoSEQ assay. Genomic DNA extracted from each cell subset was distributed evenly over all wells of several immunoSEQ 96-well plates, and each plate served as one replicate. Each replicate PCR for sorted subsets received approximately 220 ng genomic DNA, equal to tens of thousands of T cell genomes. Purified libraries were measured with a Qubit 3.0 fluorometer, size-checked on a Bioanalyzer 2100, and measured again with the KAPA Library Quantification kit. Each immunoSEQ 96-well plate was sequenced on its own single-read 150-cycle Illumina NextSeq 550 flow cell. In the paper's pipeline: Because the immunoSEQ output included only junctional sequences and no quality scores, the filtering could not be the same as the filtering used for full-length reads. Sequences were annotated with PyIR, a Python wrapper for IgBLAST v1.9, and V/J genes and CDR3 were assigned using IMGT germline references. Reads were filtered out if the reads had weak V/J assignments (E-value above 1e-6), no CDR3, stop codons, out-of-frame junctions, or ambiguous translated residues. V3J clonotypes were defined as sequences sharing an identical inferred V gene, J gene, and CDR3 amino acid sequence. The percentage overlap between two repertoires was calculated by dividing the number of shared unique clonotypes by the size of the smaller repertoire. Richness of each repertoire was evaluated using RTK rarefaction, the Chao1 estimator, and Recon v2.1 estimates of unobserved clonotypes. Generation probabilities were computed with OLGA for all TCRbeta clonotypes obtained by the gDNA method from several donors. TCRdb mirrors the immuneACCESS table, restricted to in-frame sequences. Some clones are absent from its copies; in checked studies, under half trace to an unresolved V gene, and the reason for the others is unknown. Clone size and V and J calls were adopted from that table, with D and trimming inferred from the DNA. This sample has approximately 640,000 clones in its table, and about 90% of those were observed once. Jointly, the top ten make up more than 30% of the sample.

Healthy HIV-negative adults with no recently reported acute infections or vaccinations were included as donors. All donors were Caucasian adults living in Nashville, Tennessee, USA. The CD8 memory samples were a combination of magnetically selected CD45RO+ cells and CCR7-negative CD45RA+ effector memory (TemRA) cells. After blood collection by leukapheresis, PBMCs were isolated using Ficoll-Histopaque density gradient centrifugation and then cryopreserved in the vapor phase of liquid nitrogen. Analytical flow cytometry was used to check the purity and quantity of every magnetically sorted T cell population. Genomic DNA was isolated from each sorted fraction and quantified by UV absorbance on a Nanodrop 2000c.

The rearrangement combines TRBV5-4 with TRBJ2-7, and possibly TRBD2, on 6 matching bases. The receptor comes from a man aged 18 to 29 in good health. Some clones in this sample may be carry-over from other donors' samples. The sequenced sample was memory CD8+ T cells from PBMCs. Interpreted using the paper, the cell subset or site label stands for: CD45RO+ cells pooled with CCR7-negative TemRA cells. The CDR3 reads as follows: CASSFRKGLAVNEQYF. The DNA sequence reads TGTGCCAGCAGCTTTCGGAAGGGACTGGCTGTCAACGAGCAGTACTTC.